These T cell receptor beta chains were read from a single sample in a study of cytomegalovirus exposure and HLA in healthy donors. The table came from immunoSEQ multiplex PCR; TCRdb's copy has only in-frame clones and leaves some out. The sample lists about 100,000 clones, 76% occurring once. The sequencing sample was made of PBMCs. These receptors were taken from a woman in her sixties or seventies in good health and CMV-seropositive. Each CDR3 is given with its conserved first and last residue.

j_call cdr3_length v_call cdr3_aa
TRBJ1-3 15 TRBV7-2 CASSDQGHSGNTIYF
TRBJ2-1 13 TRBV7-7 CASSLNWLAEQFF
TRBJ1-1 14 TRBV11-1 CASSLDGGAQEAFF
TRBJ2-7 15 TRBV5-1 CASSLVGGFLYEQYF
TRBJ2-2 14 TRBV19 CASRTSGNTGELFF
TRBJ2-1 15 TRBV7-9 CAGNNLAGVVNEQFF
TRBJ1-1 16 TRBV5-4 CASSPDGGYRVSEAFF
TRBJ1-1 16 TRBV7-3 CASSLTLRTANTEAFF
TRBJ2-3 16 TRBV19 CASSRGTGAMGDTQYF
TRBJ1-1 12 TRBV6-5 CASSSPGTEAFF
TRBJ2-1 14 TRBV9 CASSGASSYNEQFF
TRBJ1-1 13 TRBV9 CASSVAGGHEAFF
TRBJ1-2 15 TRBV25-1 CASSTSGAENYGYTF
TRBJ2-1 14 TRBV6-1 CASKLADSYNEQFF
TRBJ2-1 14 TRBV27 CASAPGLEYNEQFF
TRBJ1-4 14 TRBV28 CASRMGGTNEKLFF
TRBJ2-5 14 TRBV11-1 CASSLAPQVGTQYF
TRBJ1-3 13 TRBV4-1 CASSRPARGTIYF
TRBJ2-1 18 TRBV7-3 CASSLSSSGRGNWNEQFF
TRBJ1-3 16 TRBV30 CAWSVGQGVRGNTIYF
TRBJ2-7 14 TRBV30 CAWIKASGSYEQYF
TRBJ2-3 15 TRBV7-3 CASSSAGLVGDTQYF
TRBJ1-5 15 TRBV21-1 CASSRGQDCNQPQHF
TRBJ1-1 11 TRBV6-6 CASYRDTEAFF
TRBJ2-1 21 TRBV7-6 CASSLVYSGQELSRPYNEQFF
TRBJ1-3 15 TRBV11-2 CASSSIRGIGNTIYF
TRBJ1-1 13 TRBV7-6 CASSLAQGSSAFF
TRBJ2-5 13 TRBV7-3 CASSLSSRETQYF
TRBJ2-7 14 TRBV29-1 CSVEPGLEENEQYF
TRBJ1-2 14 TRBV29-1 CSVALQGIASSYTF
TRBJ1-2 14 TRBV5-6 CASSLVQGVGGYTF
NA 16 TRBV21-1 CASPNKGLAGEYEQYF
TRBJ1-3 14 TRBV19 CASSITLPGNTIYF
TRBJ1-2 16 TRBV4-1 CASSQVGGQSAYGYTF
TRBJ2-2 16 TRBV10-3 CAITGTSGRQTGELFF
TRBJ2-5 14 TRBV5-1 CASSLGPGAETQYF